A selection of T cell receptor beta chains follows, all from one sample in a study of blood T cells in healthy people across ages. TCRdb independently ran MiXCR on the 5' RACE reads; one entry per CDR3 protein. Among about 1,600,000 distinct CDR3 sequences listed, roughly 45% were seen once. The sequenced material came from blood. The receptors here all came from a woman younger than 35 in good health. CDR3s include the opening cysteine and the closing phenylalanine or tryptophan. A D gene is named only where the DNA matches it firmly. Expanded clones are given a class, and other clones once, few, many or no size at all.

DNA: TGTGCCAGCAGTGAAAGCGGCTTACTCACAGATACGCAGTATTTT
CDR3: CASSESGLLTDTQYF
D: NA
J: TRBJ2-3
size: NA
V: TRBV2

DNA: TGTGCCAGTAGTGTCACTAGCGGGAGAGAGACCCAGTACTTC
CDR3: CASSVTSGRETQYF
D: TRBD2
J: TRBJ2-5
size: NA
V: TRBV19

DNA: TGTGCCAGCAGTTTAAGCCAGGCCGACACTGAAGCTTTCTTT
CDR3: CASSLSQADTEAFF
D: NA
J: TRBJ1-1
size: few
V: TRBV12-3/TRBV12-4

DNA: TGTGCCAGCAGCTTAGAATCCGGGGGTGGTTACAATGAGCAGTTCTTC
CDR3: CASSLESGGGYNEQFF
D: NA
J: TRBJ2-1
size: NA
V: TRBV7-2

DNA: TGCGCCAGCAGCTCTTCTAGCGGGGGGACCTACAATGAGCAGTTCTTC
CDR3: CASSSSSGGTYNEQFF
D: TRBD2
J: TRBJ2-1
size: many
V: TRBV5-1

DNA: TGCGCCAGCAGCCTGCTGACAGGGATGCCAGATACGCAGTATTTT
CDR3: CASSLLTGMPDTQYF
D: TRBD1
J: TRBJ2-3
size: few
V: TRBV4-1

DNA: TGTGCCATCAGTGAGTCTGCACAGGGTACCCACGAGCAGTACTTC
CDR3: CAISESAQGTHEQYF
D: NA
J: TRBJ2-7
size: NA
V: TRBV10-3

DNA: TGTGCCAGCACCTTAGCGGGAGGGACCAATGAGCAGTTCTTC
CDR3: CASTLAGGTNEQFF
D: TRBD2
J: TRBJ2-1
size: NA
V: TRBV6-5

DNA: TGTGCCAGCAGCTTGTCTGGGGTGGGACAGCCCCAGCATTTT
CDR3: CASSLSGVGQPQHF
D: NA
J: TRBJ1-5
size: few
V: TRBV5-5

DNA: TGCGCCAGCAGCCTGTCGGCCCTCTCCTACGAGCAGTACTTC
CDR3: CASSLSALSYEQYF
D: NA
J: TRBJ2-7
size: few
V: TRBV5-1

DNA: TGTGCCATCAGTGAGTCCGAGACAGGGGTAGCTTTCTTT
CDR3: CAISESETGVAFF
D: TRBD1
J: TRBJ1-1
size: few
V: TRBV10-3

DNA: TGTGCCAGCAGCTCAACCGAGACCCGGTACTTC
CDR3: CASSSTETRYF
D: NA
J: TRBJ2-5
size: NA
V: TRBV7-8

DNA: TGTGCCAGCAGCGTACTGTGGCCTATCCGGGAACTGTTTTTT
CDR3: CASSVLWPIRELFF
D: NA
J: TRBJ1-4
size: few
V: TRBV9

DNA: TGCGCCAGTTCGGGACTAGCGGGACCGGGCGACGAGCAGTACTTC
CDR3: CASSGLAGPGDEQYF
D: TRBD2
J: TRBJ2-7
size: NA
V: TRBV5-1

DNA: TGTGCCAGCAGTTACGGGACTAGCGGGAGCTCCTACGAGCAGTACTTC
CDR3: CASSYGTSGSSYEQYF
D: TRBD2
J: TRBJ2-7
size: NA
V: TRBV6-2/TRBV6-3

DNA: TGTGCCAGCAGCGTAGTTCACCCAGATACGCAGTATTTT
CDR3: CASSVVHPDTQYF
D: NA
J: TRBJ2-3
size: many
V: TRBV9

DNA: TGCGCCAGCAGCCTCCAGCCTGACCCCCAATACGGGCAGTATTTT
CDR3: CASSLQPDPQYGQYF
D: NA
J: TRBJ2-3
size: few
V: TRBV5-1

DNA: TGTGCCAGCTCGGCAGGAAGGGAGACCCAGTACTTC
CDR3: CASSAGRETQYF
D: NA
J: TRBJ2-5
size: NA
V: TRBV18

DNA: TGTGCCAGCAGTCCCGGGCGACCTAACCTCAGGGGTAGCAATCAGCCCCAGCATTTT
CDR3: CASSPGRPNLRGSNQPQHF
D: NA
J: TRBJ1-5
size: few
V: TRBV12-3/TRBV12-4

DNA: TGTGCCAGCAGCGAGGGGTGGGTGATCGCCCCCACAGATACGCAGTATTTT
CDR3: CASSEGWVIAPTDTQYF
D: NA
J: TRBJ2-3
size: NA
V: TRBV9

DNA: TGTGCCATCAGTGAAAGGAGGACTTTAGGGGATGAGCAGTTCTTC
CDR3: CAISERRTLGDEQFF
D: NA
J: TRBJ2-1
size: few
V: TRBV10-3

DNA: TGTGCCAGCAACTCTAGCGGGAGGTCCTACAATGAGCAGTTCTTC
CDR3: CASNSSGRSYNEQFF
D: TRBD2
J: TRBJ2-1
size: once
V: TRBV3-1

DNA: TGCAGTGCTCTCGGGGACTTCCAGGCGAATGAGCAGTACTTC
CDR3: CSALGDFQANEQYF
D: NA
J: TRBJ2-7
size: NA
V: TRBV20-1

DNA: TGTGCCAGCTCACCAGATCAGGGGCCCACAGATACGCAGTATTTT
CDR3: CASSPDQGPTDTQYF
D: NA
J: TRBJ2-3
size: NA
V: TRBV18

DNA: TGTGCCAGCAGCTTGGGGCCTAGCGAGTCCTACGAGCAGTACTTC
CDR3: CASSLGPSESYEQYF
D: NA
J: TRBJ2-7
size: NA
V: TRBV7-2

DNA: TGTGCCAGCAGCCTTACCGGGTCCCCGGGCAATCAGCCCCAGCATTTT
CDR3: CASSLTGSPGNQPQHF
D: NA
J: TRBJ1-5
size: few
V: TRBV12-3/TRBV12-4

DNA: TGTGCCAGCAGCTTAGAATTCGGATGGGACTATGGCTACACCTTC
CDR3: CASSLEFGWDYGYTF
D: NA
J: TRBJ1-2
size: NA
V: TRBV7-9

DNA: TGTGCCAGCAGTTCGCCCCCGGCGGCCACAGATACGCAGTATTTT
CDR3: CASSSPPAATDTQYF
D: NA
J: TRBJ2-3
size: many
V: TRBV28

DNA: TGCGCCAGCAGTGAGTCAAGGCATACTGGCGGCTACACCTTC
CDR3: CASSESRHTGGYTF
D: NA
J: TRBJ1-2
size: few
V: TRBV10-1

DNA: TGCAGTGCTAGAGATTCGGGACAAAAGTACGAGCAGTACTTC
CDR3: CSARDSGQKYEQYF
D: NA
J: TRBJ2-7
size: few
V: TRBV20-1

DNA: TGTGCCAGCAGTTACCCCGGGACACATGAAGAGACCCAGTACTTC
CDR3: CASSYPGTHEETQYF
D: NA
J: TRBJ2-5
size: few
V: TRBV6-2/TRBV6-3

DNA: TGTGCCAGCAGTTGGGCGTCAACGAACACTGAAGCTTTCTTT
CDR3: CASSWASTNTEAFF
D: NA
J: TRBJ1-1
size: NA
V: TRBV6-5

DNA: TGTGCCAGCAGCTTGGAGACTAGCGGGGTTACAGATACGCAGTATTTT
CDR3: CASSLETSGVTDTQYF
D: TRBD2
J: TRBJ2-3
size: few
V: TRBV7-8

DNA: TGTGCCAGCAGCGGAAGACGTCAGGGGCGGTTTACCTACGAGCAGTACTTC
CDR3: CASSGRRQGRFTYEQYF
D: NA
J: TRBJ2-7
size: NA
V: TRBV21-1

DNA: TGTGCCAGCAGCTCACAGGGGGCCTACGAGCAGTACTTC
CDR3: CASSSQGAYEQYF
D: TRBD1
J: TRBJ2-7
size: NA
V: TRBV7-9

DNA: TGCGCCAGCAGTAGCGGCAGGGCCTACGAGCAGTACTTC
CDR3: CASSSGRAYEQYF
D: NA
J: TRBJ2-7
size: many
V: TRBV5-1

DNA: TGCGCCAGCAGCTTGGAGGGGGGACCAACCCTCTACGAGCAGTACTTC
CDR3: CASSLEGGPTLYEQYF
D: NA
J: TRBJ2-7
size: NA
V: TRBV5-1

DNA: TGTGCCAGCAGCTTACCGCAACGTTGGGGGCAGAGCTCCTACGAGCAGTACTTC
CDR3: CASSLPQRWGQSSYEQYF
D: NA
J: TRBJ2-7
size: NA
V: TRBV7-3

DNA: TGTGCCAGCAGTTCACAGGGACTTAATGAAAAACTGTTTTTT
CDR3: CASSSQGLNEKLFF
D: NA
J: TRBJ1-4
size: NA
V: TRBV27

DNA: TGTGCCAGCATCCATCGACAGGAAGCCCTATATGGCTACACCTTC
CDR3: CASIHRQEALYGYTF
D: NA
J: TRBJ1-2
size: NA
V: TRBV28

DNA: TGTGCCAGCAGCGACGGAAGGACCCAGTACTTC
CDR3: CASSDGRTQYF
D: NA
J: TRBJ2-5
size: NA
V: TRBV6-5

DNA: TGTGCCAGCAGTCCCCAGACAGGGGTGGTTGGGTCACCCCCCCACTTT
CDR3: CASSPQTGVVGSPPHF
D: TRBD1
J: TRBJ1-6
size: once
V: TRBV12-3/TRBV12-4

DNA: TGTGCCAGCAGTTTGACTAGCGGGATCCCGAATGAGCAGTTCTTC
CDR3: CASSLTSGIPNEQFF
D: TRBD2
J: TRBJ2-1
size: once
V: TRBV6-1

DNA: TGCAGTGCCGCCCGATCCAACTATGGCTACACCTTC
CDR3: CSAARSNYGYTF
D: NA
J: TRBJ1-2
size: few
V: TRBV20-1

DNA: TGCAGTGCTAGAGATAATGAACAGGACTATGGTTGCTACACCTTC
CDR3: CSARDNEQDYGCYTF
D: NA
J: TRBJ1-2
size: NA
V: TRBV20-1

DNA: TGCGCCAGCTTCGTCCTGGGGACAGATACGCAGTATTTT
CDR3: CASFVLGTDTQYF
D: NA
J: TRBJ2-3
size: NA
V: TRBV5-1

DNA: TGCAGTGCTAGGGCTGAGGTGGTCAATAATTCACCCCTCCACTTT
CDR3: CSARAEVVNNSPLHF
D: NA
J: TRBJ1-6
size: NA
V: TRBV20-1

DNA: TGCAGTGCTCCTCTCTCCTCCGGGAGGCCCTCCTACGAGCAGTACTTC
CDR3: CSAPLSSGRPSYEQYF
D: TRBD2
J: TRBJ2-7
size: NA
V: TRBV20-1

DNA: TGTGCCAGCAGTTTCTGGCAGAACAATGAGCAGTTCTTC
CDR3: CASSFWQNNEQFF
D: NA
J: TRBJ2-1
size: few
V: TRBV28